This T cell receptor (beta chain) is from a study of CD8 T cells in Susac syndrome. Sequencing of TCR beta drew on CD8+ and CD4+ T cells from blood. TEMRA cells were FACS-enriched, unlike CD8+ and CD4+ T cells, which were negatively isolated. After extraction with the RNeasy kit, roughly 0.5 to 1 ug of the RNA was reverse transcribed using random hexamers. An immunoSEQ multiplex PCR generated amplified TCR beta CDR3 products spanning 54 Vbeta and 13 Jbeta. Using its own MiXCR run on the immunoSEQ multiplex PCR reads, TCRdb lists one record per CDR3 protein. The sample consists of about 180,000 distinct CDR3 sequences, 94% of them appearing once. Germline loops: CDR1 KGHDR, CDR2 SFDVKD. This CDR3 contains 13 residues. J lost 7 bases, V lost 6 bases, and 5 bases had no gene match.

The rearrangement links TRBV24-1 to TRBJ2-1, with 7 bases that match TRBD1. The source material was CD4+ T cells from PBMCs. This sequence originates from a human donor with Susac syndrome. In DNA, the CDR3 is TGTGCCACCAGTCCGGGACAGAGAAATGAGCAGTTCTTC. The encoded protein is CATSPGQRNEQFF.